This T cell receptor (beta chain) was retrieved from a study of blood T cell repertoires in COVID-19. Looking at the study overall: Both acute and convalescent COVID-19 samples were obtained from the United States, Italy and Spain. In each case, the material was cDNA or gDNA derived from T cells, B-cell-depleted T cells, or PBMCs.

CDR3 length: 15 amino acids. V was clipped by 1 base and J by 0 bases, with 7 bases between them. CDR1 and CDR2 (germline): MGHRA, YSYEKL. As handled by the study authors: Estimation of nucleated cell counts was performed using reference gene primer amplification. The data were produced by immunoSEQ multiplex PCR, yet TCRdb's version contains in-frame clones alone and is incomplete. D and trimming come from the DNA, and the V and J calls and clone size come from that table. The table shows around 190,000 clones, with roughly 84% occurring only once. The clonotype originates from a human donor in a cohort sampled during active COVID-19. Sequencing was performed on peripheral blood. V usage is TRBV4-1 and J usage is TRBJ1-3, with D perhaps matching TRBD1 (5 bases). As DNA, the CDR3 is TGCGCCAGCAGCCAAGGACAGCTCTCTGGAAACACCATATATTTT. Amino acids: CASSQGQLSGNTIYF.